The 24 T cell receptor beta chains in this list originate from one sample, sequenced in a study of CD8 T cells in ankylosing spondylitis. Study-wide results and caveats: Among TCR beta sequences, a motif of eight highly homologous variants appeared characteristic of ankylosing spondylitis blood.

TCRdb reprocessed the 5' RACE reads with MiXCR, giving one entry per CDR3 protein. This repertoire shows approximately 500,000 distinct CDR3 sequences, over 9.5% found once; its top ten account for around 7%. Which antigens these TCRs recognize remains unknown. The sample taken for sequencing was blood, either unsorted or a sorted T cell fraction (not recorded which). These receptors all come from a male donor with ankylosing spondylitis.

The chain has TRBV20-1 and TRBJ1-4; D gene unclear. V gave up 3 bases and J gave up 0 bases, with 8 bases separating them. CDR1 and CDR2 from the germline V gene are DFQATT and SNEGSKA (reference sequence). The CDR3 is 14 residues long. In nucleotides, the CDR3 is TGCAGTGCTAGGGACGGAGCAACTAATGAAAAACTGTTTTTT. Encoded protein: CSARDGATNEKLFF.

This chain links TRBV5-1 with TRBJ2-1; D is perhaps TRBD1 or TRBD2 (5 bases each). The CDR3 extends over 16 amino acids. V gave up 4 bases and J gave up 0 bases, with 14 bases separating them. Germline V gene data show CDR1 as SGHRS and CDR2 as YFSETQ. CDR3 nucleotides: TGCGCCAGCAGCCCGGGACGGGTAAGCTCCTACAATGAGCAGTTCTTC. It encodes CASSPGRVSSYNEQFF.

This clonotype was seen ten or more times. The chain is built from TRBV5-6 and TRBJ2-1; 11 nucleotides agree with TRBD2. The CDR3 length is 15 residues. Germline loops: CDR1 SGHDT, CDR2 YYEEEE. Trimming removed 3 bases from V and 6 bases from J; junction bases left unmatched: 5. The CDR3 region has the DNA TGTGCCAGCAGCTATCAACTAGCGGGAGTCAATGAGCAGTTCTTC. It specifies CASSYQLAGVNEQFF. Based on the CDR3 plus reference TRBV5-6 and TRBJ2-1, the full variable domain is DAGVTQSPTHLIKTRGQQVTLRCSPKSGHDTVSWYQQALGQGPQFIFQYYEEEERQRGNFPDRFSGHQFPNYSSELNVNALLLGDSALYLCASSYQLAGVNEQFFGPGTRLTVL.

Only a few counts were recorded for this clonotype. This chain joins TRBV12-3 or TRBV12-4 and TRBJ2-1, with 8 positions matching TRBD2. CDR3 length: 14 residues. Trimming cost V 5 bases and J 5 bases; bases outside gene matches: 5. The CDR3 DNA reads TGTGCCAGCAGTGTGTTAGCGGGGAACAATGAGCAGTTCTTC. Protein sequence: CASSVLAGNNEQFF.

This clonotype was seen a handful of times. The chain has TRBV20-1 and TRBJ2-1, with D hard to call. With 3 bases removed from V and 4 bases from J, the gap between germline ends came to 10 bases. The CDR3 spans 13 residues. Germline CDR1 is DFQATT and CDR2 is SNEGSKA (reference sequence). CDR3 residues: CSASPSPYNEQFF. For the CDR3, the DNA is TGCAGTGCTAGCCCCTCTCCTTACAATGAGCAGTTCTTC.

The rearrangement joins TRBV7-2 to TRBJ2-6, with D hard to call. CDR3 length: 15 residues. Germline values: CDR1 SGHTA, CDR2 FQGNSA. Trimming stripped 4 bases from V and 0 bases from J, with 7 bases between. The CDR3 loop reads CASSSESSGANVLTF. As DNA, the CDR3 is TGTGCCAGCAGCTCGGAGAGCTCTGGGGCCAACGTCCTGACTTTC.

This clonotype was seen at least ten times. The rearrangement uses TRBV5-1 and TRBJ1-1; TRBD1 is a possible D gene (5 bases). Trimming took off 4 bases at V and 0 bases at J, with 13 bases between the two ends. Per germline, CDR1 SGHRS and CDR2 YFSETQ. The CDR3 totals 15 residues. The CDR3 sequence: CASSRQDSMNTEAFF. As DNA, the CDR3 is TGCGCCAGCAGCAGACAAGACAGCATGAACACTGAAGCTTTCTTT.

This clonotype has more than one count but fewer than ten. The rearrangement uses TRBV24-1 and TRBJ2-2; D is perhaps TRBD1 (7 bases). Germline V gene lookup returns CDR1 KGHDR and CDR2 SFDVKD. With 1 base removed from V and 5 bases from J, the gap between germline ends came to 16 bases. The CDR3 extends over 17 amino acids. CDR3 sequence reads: CATSDLRQGGDTGELFF. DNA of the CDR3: TGTGCCACCAGTGATTTAAGGCAGGGGGGTGATACCGGGGAGCTGTTTTTT.

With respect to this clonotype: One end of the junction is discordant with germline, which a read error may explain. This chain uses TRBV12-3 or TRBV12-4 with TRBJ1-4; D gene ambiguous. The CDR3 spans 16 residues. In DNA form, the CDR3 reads TGTACCAGCACCCTACTAGCGACGGCCCGGTGGGAAAAACTGTTTTTT. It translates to CTSTLLATARWEKLFF.

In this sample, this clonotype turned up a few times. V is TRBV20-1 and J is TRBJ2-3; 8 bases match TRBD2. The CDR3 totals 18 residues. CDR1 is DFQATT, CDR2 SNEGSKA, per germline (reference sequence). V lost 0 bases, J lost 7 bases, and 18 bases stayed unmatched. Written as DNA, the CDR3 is TGCAGTGCTAGAGATCCCCGATCCCCAGCGGGAGTTAGGAATACGCAGTATTTT. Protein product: CSARDPRSPAGVRNTQYF.

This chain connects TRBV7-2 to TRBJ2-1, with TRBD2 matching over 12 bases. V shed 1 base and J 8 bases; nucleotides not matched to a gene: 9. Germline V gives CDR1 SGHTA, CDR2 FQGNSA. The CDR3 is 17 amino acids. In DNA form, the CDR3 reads TGTGCCAGCAGCTTAGTCGCTAGCGGGAGGGGATACGATGAGCAGTTCTTC. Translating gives CASSLVASGRGYDEQFF.

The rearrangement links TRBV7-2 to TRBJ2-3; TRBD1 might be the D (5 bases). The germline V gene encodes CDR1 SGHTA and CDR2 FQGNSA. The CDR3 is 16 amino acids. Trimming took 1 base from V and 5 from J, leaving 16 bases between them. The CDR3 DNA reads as TGTGCCAGCAGCTTAGAGGTCAGGGATGAGGAAGATACGCAGTATTTT. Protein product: CASSLEVRDEEDTQYF.

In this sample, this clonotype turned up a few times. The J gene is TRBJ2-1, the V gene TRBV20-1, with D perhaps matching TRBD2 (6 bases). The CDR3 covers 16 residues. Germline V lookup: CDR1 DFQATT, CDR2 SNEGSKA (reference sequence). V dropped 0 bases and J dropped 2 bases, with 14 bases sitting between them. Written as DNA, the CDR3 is TGCAGTGCTAGAGATCCGTCCGGGAGTCCCTACAATGAGCAGTTCTTC. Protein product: CSARDPSGSPYNEQFF.

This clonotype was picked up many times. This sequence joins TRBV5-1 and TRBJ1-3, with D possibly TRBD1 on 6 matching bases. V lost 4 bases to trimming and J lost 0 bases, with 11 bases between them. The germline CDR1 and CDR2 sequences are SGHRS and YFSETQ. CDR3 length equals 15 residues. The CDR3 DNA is TGCGCCAGCAGCCAGGACAGTCCCTCTGGAAACACCATATATTTT. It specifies CASSQDSPSGNTIYF. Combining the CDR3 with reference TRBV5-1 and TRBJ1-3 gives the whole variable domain KAGVTQTPRYLIKTRGQQVTLSCSPISGHRSVSWYQQTPGQGLQFLFEYFSETQRNKGNFPGRFSGRQFSNSRSEMNVSTLELGDSALYLCASSQDSPSGNTIYFGEGSWLTVV.

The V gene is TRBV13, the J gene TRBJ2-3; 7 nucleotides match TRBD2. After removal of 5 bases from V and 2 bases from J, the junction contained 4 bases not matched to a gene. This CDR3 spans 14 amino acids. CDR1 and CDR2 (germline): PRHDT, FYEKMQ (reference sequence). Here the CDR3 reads CASSRQRDTDTQYF. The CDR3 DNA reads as TGTGCCAGCAGCCGCCAGCGGGACACAGATACGCAGTATTTT.

The CDR3 DNA follows: TGCAGTGCCTTGACTAGCGGAGCAGAGACCCAGTACTTC. Translated: CSALTSGAETQYF. The rearrangement links TRBV20-1 to TRBJ2-5, with 9 bases matching TRBD2. V shed 6 bases, J shed 4 bases, and the junction held 6 bases outside the gene matches. The germline gives CDR1 DFQATT, CDR2 SNEGSKA (reference sequence). The CDR3 has 13 residues.

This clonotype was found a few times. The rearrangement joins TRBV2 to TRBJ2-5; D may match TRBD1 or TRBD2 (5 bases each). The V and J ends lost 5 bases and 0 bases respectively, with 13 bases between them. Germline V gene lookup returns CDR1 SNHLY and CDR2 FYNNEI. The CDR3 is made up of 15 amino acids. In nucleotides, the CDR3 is TGTGCCAGCAGTCGGGCAGGGACGTACCAAGAGACCCAGTACTTC. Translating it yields CASSRAGTYQETQYF.

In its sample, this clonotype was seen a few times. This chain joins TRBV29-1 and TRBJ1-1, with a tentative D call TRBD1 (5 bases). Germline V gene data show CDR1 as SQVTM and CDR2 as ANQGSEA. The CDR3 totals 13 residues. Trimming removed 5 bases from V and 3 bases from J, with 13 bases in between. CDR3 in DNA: TGCAGCGTTAGGGAAATGGGGGACACTGAAGCTTTCTTT. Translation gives CSVREMGDTEAFF.

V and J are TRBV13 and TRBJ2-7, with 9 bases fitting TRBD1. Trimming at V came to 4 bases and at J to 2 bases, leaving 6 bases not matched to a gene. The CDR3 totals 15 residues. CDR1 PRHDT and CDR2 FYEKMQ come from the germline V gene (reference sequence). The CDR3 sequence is CASSSSGQGTYEQYF. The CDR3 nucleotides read TGTGCCAGCAGCTCCTCGGGACAGGGTACCTACGAGCAGTACTTC.

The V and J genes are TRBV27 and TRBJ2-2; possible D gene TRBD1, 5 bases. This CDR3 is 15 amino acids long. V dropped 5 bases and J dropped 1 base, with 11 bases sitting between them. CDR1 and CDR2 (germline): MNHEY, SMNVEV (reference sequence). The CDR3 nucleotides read TGTGCCAGCAGTAACAACCAGGGGAACACCGGGGAGCTGTTTTTT. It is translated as CASSNNQGNTGELFF.

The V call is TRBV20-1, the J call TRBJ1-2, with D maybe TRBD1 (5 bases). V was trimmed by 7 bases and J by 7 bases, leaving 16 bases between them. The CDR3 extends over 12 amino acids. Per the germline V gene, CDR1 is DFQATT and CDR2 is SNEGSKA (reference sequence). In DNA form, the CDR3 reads TGCAGTGTCCCGCAGGGAGCAGGTGGCTACACCTTC. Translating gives CSVPQGAGGYTF.

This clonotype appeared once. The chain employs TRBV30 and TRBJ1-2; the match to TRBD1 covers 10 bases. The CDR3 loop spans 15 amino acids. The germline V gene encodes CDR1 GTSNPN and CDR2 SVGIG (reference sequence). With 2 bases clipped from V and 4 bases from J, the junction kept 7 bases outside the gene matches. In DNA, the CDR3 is TGTGCCTGGAGTCTCCTGGACAGGGGGATCTATGGCTACACCTTC. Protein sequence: CAWSLLDRGIYGYTF. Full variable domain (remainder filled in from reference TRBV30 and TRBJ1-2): SQTIHQWPATLVQPVGSPLSLECTVEGTSNPNLYWYRQAAGRGLQLLFYSVGIGQISSEVPQNLSASRPQDRQFILSSKKLLLSDSGFYLCAWSLLDRGIYGYTFGSGTRLTVV.

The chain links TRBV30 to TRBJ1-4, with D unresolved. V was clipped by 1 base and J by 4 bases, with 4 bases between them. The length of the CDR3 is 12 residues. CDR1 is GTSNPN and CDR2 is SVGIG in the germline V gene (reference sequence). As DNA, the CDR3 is TGTGCCTGGAGTGGCCGTAATGAAAAACTGTTTTTT. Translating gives CAWSGRNEKLFF.

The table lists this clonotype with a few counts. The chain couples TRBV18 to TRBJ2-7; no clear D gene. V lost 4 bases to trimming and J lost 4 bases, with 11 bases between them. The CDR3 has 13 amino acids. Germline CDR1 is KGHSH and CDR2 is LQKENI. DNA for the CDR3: TGTGCCAGCTCACACGGACGGATGTACGAGCAGTACTTC. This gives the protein CASSHGRMYEQYF.